This T cell receptor (beta chain) is from a study of blood T cell repertoires in COVID-19. In the authors' methods: It was from reference gene primer amplification that nucleated cell counts were estimated. Some clones are missing from TCRdb's copy, which holds only in-frame ones; the method was immunoSEQ multiplex PCR. D and trimming come from the DNA, and the V and J calls and clone size come from that table. The table records 50,000 to 65,000 clones, more than 70% of them present only once. The CDR3 runs to 15 residues. Per the germline V gene, CDR1 is SEHNR and CDR2 is FQNEAQ (reference sequence). Trimming took 5 bases from V and 10 from J; bases not matched to a gene: 8.

The TCR originated in a human donor in a cohort sampled during active COVID-19. Sequenced: peripheral blood. This rearrangement joins TRBV7-9 to TRBJ2-2; TRBD2 agrees at 12 bases. CDR3 region: CASSPPSGGAEELFF. CDR3 coding DNA: TGTGCCAGCAGCCCCCCTAGCGGGGGGGCCGAGGAGCTGTTTTTT.